The entry that follows covers one TCR beta chain sequence. This sample was included in a study of technical replicates of blood from a few donors. This CDR3 contains 16 residues. The V gene lost 8 bases and the J gene lost 0 bases, with 14 bases spanning the gap. The germline V gene encodes CDR1 SGHTA and CDR2 FQGTGA. Data came from immunoSEQ multiplex PCR; TCRdb stores just in-frame clones and leaves some out. The table has fewer than 20,000 clones, around 87% seen once. This TCR was sampled from a human donor in good health. Input material: PBMCs. The rearrangement uses TRBV7-3 and TRBJ2-6; D is undetermined. The CDR3 nucleotides read TGTGCCAGCGGCAATAGACTGTACTCTGGGGCCAACGTCCTGACTTTC. This codes for CASGNRLYSGANVLTF.